Presented here are 11 T cell receptor beta chains from one specimen sequenced in a study of blood T cell repertoires in COVID-19. The assay was immunoSEQ multiplex PCR, and TCRdb's table has in-frame clones only and misses some. Among around 470,000 clones, roughly 89% were seen once, and the ten largest hold 0.8% to 0.9%. Material for sequencing was peripheral blood. Receptors originate from a young man with COVID-19, enrolled during active disease.

This clone appeared a single time. J is TRBJ2-7 and V is TRBV7-3; no clear D gene. This CDR3 is built from 13 residues. V shed 2 bases and J shed 6 bases, with 11 bases lying between them. Germline assignment: CDR1 SGHTA and CDR2 FQGTGA. The CDR3 DNA sequence: TGTGCCAGCAGCTTAGTGTACTCCGCCGAGCAGTACTTC. This sequence encodes CASSLVYSAEQYF.

The chain couples TRBV11-2 to TRBJ1-1; no reliable D call. With 5 bases removed from V and 10 bases from J, the gap between germline ends came to 17 bases. Per germline, CDR1 SGHAT and CDR2 FQNNGV. The CDR3 loop spans 13 amino acids. CDR3 protein: CASSPGLLDGAFF. CDR3 sequence (DNA): TGTGCCAGCAGCCCCGGACTGCTCGACGGAGCTTTCTTT.

This clone occurred a few times. The chain joins TRBV5-5 to TRBJ2-7; 7 bases are shared with TRBD1. The germline gives CDR1 SGHKS, CDR2 YYEKEE (reference sequence). There are 14 residues in the CDR3. After removal of 2 bases from V and 3 bases from J, the junction contained 5 bases not matched to a gene. In DNA, the CDR3 is TGTGCCAGCAGCTTAGACAGGGACGTCTACGAGCAGTACTTC. Its translation: CASSLDRDVYEQYF. Full variable domain (rest looked up from reference TRBV5-5 and TRBJ2-7): DAGVTQSPTHLIKTRGQQVTLRCSPISGHKSVSWYQQVLGQGPQFIFQYYEKEERGRGNFPDRFSARQFPNYSSELNVNALLLGDSALYLCASSLDRDVYEQYFGPGTRLTVT.

The rearrangement uses TRBV7-3 and TRBJ2-1, with 9 positions matching TRBD2. The CDR3 is 14 residues long. V trimming: 1 base; J trimming: 6 bases; junction bases outside the gene matches: 1. Germline V CDR1 and CDR2: SGHTA, FQGTGA. CDR3 nucleotide sequence: TGTGCCAGCAGCTTAAGCGGGAGGGTCAATGAGCAGTTCTTC. Protein product: CASSLSGRVNEQFF.

V is TRBV5-1 and J is TRBJ2-7; 9 bases agree with TRBD1. V lost 3 bases to trimming and J lost 2 bases; unmatched junction nucleotides: 6. CDR1 and CDR2 (germline): SGHRS, YFSETQ. The CDR3 runs to 15 residues. As DNA, the CDR3 is TGCGCCAGCAGCTGGGACAGGGCAAACACCTACGAGCAGTACTTC. Its translation: CASSWDRANTYEQYF.

In its sample, this clone was seen a few times. The chain couples TRBV2 to TRBJ1-2; 11 bases are shared with TRBD1. The CDR3 is 15 residues long. The germline V gene encodes CDR1 SNHLY and CDR2 FYNNEI. The trim removed 4 bases at V and 4 bases at J, leaving 5 bases unmatched. The CDR3 nucleotides read TGTGCCAGCAGTGTCGGACAGGGGGCGACCTATGGCTACACCTTC. It specifies CASSVGQGATYGYTF.

This sequence joins TRBV4-1 and TRBJ2-7, with unresolved D. The germline V gene has CDR1 MGHRA and CDR2 YSYEKL. CDR3 length equals 13 residues. V was pared by 0 bases and J by 3 bases, with 6 bases between. This CDR3 is CASSQDVNYEQYF. CDR3 nucleotides: TGCGCCAGCAGCCAAGATGTAAACTACGAGCAGTACTTC.

The rearrangement links TRBV7-6 to TRBJ2-2; a weak D match, TRBD1 (6 bases). The CDR3 runs to 16 residues. The V gene's germline CDR1 is SGHVS and CDR2 FNYEAQ. V dropped 1 base and J dropped 5 bases, with 14 bases sitting between them. In DNA form, the CDR3 reads TGTGCCAGCAGCTTAGATGGTACAGGGTCGACCGGGGAGCTGTTTTTT. It specifies CASSLDGTGSTGELFF.

The gene calls are TRBV29-1 and TRBJ1-2; D is perhaps TRBD1 (6 bases). Germline values: CDR1 SQVTM, CDR2 ANQGSEA. The V gene lost 3 bases and the J gene lost 7 bases, with 12 bases spanning the gap. This CDR3 is 12 amino acids long. The CDR3 bases are TGCAGCGTTGAGAGCGGGGGCGGTGGCTACACCTTC. Translation: CSVESGGGGYTF. Full variable domain (missing parts from reference TRBV29-1 and TRBJ1-2): SAVISQKPSRDICQRGTSLTIQCQVDSQVTMMFWYRQQPGQSLTLIATANQGSEATYESGFVIDKFPISRPNLTFSTLTVSNMSPEDSSIYLCSVESGGGGYTFGSGTRLTVV.

The chain's CDR3 is CASRPGTSSTDTQYF. The CDR3 bases are TGTGCCAGCAGGCCAGGCACGTCCTCCACAGATACGCAGTATTTT. This rearrangement joins TRBV7-9 to TRBJ2-3; D is undetermined. The CDR3 has 15 residues. The germline V gene has CDR1 SEHNR and CDR2 FQNEAQ (reference sequence). V lost 6 bases to trimming and J lost 2 bases, with 15 bases between them. The whole variable domain, filled in from reference TRBV7-9 and TRBJ2-3, reads DTGVSQNPRHKITKRGQNVTFRCDPISEHNRLYWYRQTLGQGPEFLTYFQNEAQLEKSRLLSDRFSAERPKGSFSTLEIQRTEQGDSAMYLCASRPGTSSTDTQYFGPGTRLTVL.

This clone appeared a few times. The V and J genes are TRBV25-1 and TRBJ1-4; 8 bases align to TRBD1. CDR1 is MGHDK and CDR2 is SYGVNS in the germline V gene. This CDR3 contains 14 residues. Trimming at V came to 7 bases and at J to 3 bases, leaving 4 bases not matched to a gene. CDR3 region: CASMRDRPNEKLFF. As DNA, the CDR3 is TGTGCCAGCATGAGGGACAGGCCTAATGAAAAACTGTTTTTT.